What follows are 10 T cell receptor beta chains derived from one specimen sequenced in a study of cytomegalovirus exposure and HLA in healthy donors. Primers: 60 Vbeta forward and 13 Jbeta reverse. Assay: immunoSEQ multiplex PCR; the TCRdb copy retains only in-frame clones and omits some. The profile covers about 130,000 clones, with roughly 78% appearing a single time and around 4% taken by the ten largest. The sequenced sample consisted of PBMCs. The receptors were gathered from a man aged 30 to 45 in good health and CMV-seronegative.

The chain employs TRBV5-5 and TRBJ1-2; 9 bases fit TRBD1. J was trimmed by 2 bases and V by 0 bases; bases with no gene match: 11. The CDR3 loop spans 18 amino acids. Germline V gives CDR1 SGHKS, CDR2 YYEKEE (reference sequence). The CDR3 protein is CASSLGPPGQGINYGYTF. The CDR3, as DNA: TGTGCCAGCAGCTTGGGACCGCCGGGACAGGGCATAAACTATGGCTACACCTTC. The complete variable domain, with remaining parts taken from reference TRBV5-5 and TRBJ1-2, reads DAGVTQSPTHLIKTRGQQVTLRCSPISGHKSVSWYQQVLGQGPQFIFQYYEKEERGRGNFPDRFSARQFPNYSSELNVNALLLGDSALYLCASSLGPPGQGINYGYTFGSGTRLTVV.

This chain uses TRBV7-3 with TRBJ1-1; a possible D gene is TRBD1 (5 bases). V was clipped by 5 bases and J by 2 bases, with 15 bases between them. This CDR3 has 15 amino acids. Per the germline V gene, CDR1 is SGHTA and CDR2 is FQGTGA. CDR3 coding DNA: TGTGCCAGCAGCGCCCAGACAGCAGGCAACACTGAAGCTTTCTTT. Protein sequence: CASSAQTAGNTEAFF.

V usage is TRBV5-6 and J usage is TRBJ1-5; a possible D gene is TRBD1 (5 bases). Trimming removed 4 bases from V and 3 bases from J, with 11 bases in between. Germline CDR1 reads SGHDT; CDR2 reads YYEEEE. CDR3 length: 14 residues. The CDR3, as DNA: TGTGCCAGCAGCGTAGGGACTACCAATCAGCCCCAGCATTTT. This sequence encodes CASSVGTTNQPQHF.

This clone was seen only a few times. This sequence joins TRBV7-3 and TRBJ2-7; the D is unclear. Trimming pared 2 bases from V and 6 bases from J, leaving 5 bases between. The CDR3 is 11 residues long. Germline V gives CDR1 SGHTA, CDR2 FQGTGA. CDR3 protein: CASSLVGEQYF. As DNA, the CDR3 is TGTGCCAGCAGCTTAGTCGGCGAGCAGTACTTC.

In this sample, this clone turned up once. This chain uses TRBV6-6 with TRBJ2-7, with D possibly matching TRBD1 (5 bases). Germline V gene lookup returns CDR1 MNHNY and CDR2 SVGAGI (reference sequence). The CDR3 extends over 13 amino acids. Trimming removed 6 bases at V and 3 bases at J, with 12 bases between. Here the CDR3 reads CASRSDIRYEQYF. The DNA for the CDR3 is TGTGCCAGCAGATCGGACATACGCTACGAGCAGTACTTC.

V is TRBV7-2 and J is TRBJ2-3; 10 bases are a match to TRBD2. Trimming took 5 bases from V and 4 from J; bases not matched to a gene: 9. CDR1 SGHTA and CDR2 FQGNSA come from the germline V gene. There are 16 residues in the CDR3. This CDR3 reads CASSANSGGLPDTQYF. DNA of the CDR3: TGTGCCAGCAGCGCCAATAGCGGGGGGCTCCCAGATACGCAGTATTTT.

The chain carries TRBV4-3 and TRBJ1-1; no firm D call. This CDR3 spans 14 amino acids. Germline V gene lookup returns CDR1 LGHNA and CDR2 YSLEER. Between the trimmed V and J ends, which lost 0 bases and 3 bases, there was a span of 8 bases. The CDR3 loop is CASSQEEGYTEAFF. The CDR3 nucleotides are TGCGCCAGCAGCCAAGAGGAGGGTTACACTGAAGCTTTCTTT.

The chain is built from TRBV28 and TRBJ1-6, with a possible D match to TRBD1 (6 bases). Trimming pared 6 bases from V and 7 bases from J, leaving 13 bases between. The CDR3 totals 14 residues. Germline V gene sequence: CDR1 MDHEN, CDR2 SYDVKM. CDR3 region: CASSGTRRNSPLHF. The CDR3 bases are TGTGCCAGCAGCGGGACAAGACGCAATTCACCCCTCCACTTT.

In its sample, this clone was seen a few times. CDR3 loop: CAWSVRGLILQPQHF. The CDR3 DNA reads TGTGCCTGGAGTGTAAGAGGACTCATACTTCAGCCCCAGCATTTT. The chain links TRBV30 to TRBJ1-5; D remains unclear. The ends were cut back, 0 bases at V and 6 bases at J, with 15 bases in the middle. From germline, CDR1 is GTSNPN and CDR2 SVGIG (reference sequence). This CDR3 has 15 residues.

The count of this clone is one. This chain links TRBV28 with TRBJ2-7, with 12 bases aligning to TRBD2. Germline CDR1 MDHEN, CDR2 SYDVKM. This CDR3 spans 17 amino acids. With V trimmed by 4 bases and J by 0 bases, 7 bases remained unmatched. The CDR3, as DNA: TGTGCCAGCAGTTCACTAGCGGGGGGTCTCACCTCCTACGAGCAGTACTTC. Translation gives CASSSLAGGLTSYEQYF.